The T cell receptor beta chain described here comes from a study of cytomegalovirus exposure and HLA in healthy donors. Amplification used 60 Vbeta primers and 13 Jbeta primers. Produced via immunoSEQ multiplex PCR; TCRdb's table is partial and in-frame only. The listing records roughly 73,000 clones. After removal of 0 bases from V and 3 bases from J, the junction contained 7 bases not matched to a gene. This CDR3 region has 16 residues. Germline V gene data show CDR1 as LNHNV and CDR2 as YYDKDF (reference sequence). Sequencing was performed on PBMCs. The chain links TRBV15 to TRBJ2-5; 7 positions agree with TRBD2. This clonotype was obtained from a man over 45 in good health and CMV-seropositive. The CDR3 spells CATSREGGYWEETQYF. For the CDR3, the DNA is TGTGCCACCAGCAGAGAGGGGGGGTATTGGGAAGAGACCCAGTACTTC.